This entry is about one T cell receptor beta chain. Its antigen is unidentified. This table comes from immunoSEQ multiplex PCR, and its TCRdb copy is limited to in-frame clones, with some not included. The table has tens of thousands of clones, approximately 90% seen once; the top ten hold about 20%. These data belong to a study of T cells in localized non-small cell lung cancer. General study results and limits: Sequencing was limited to one tumor region, leaving the possibility of heterogeneity open. Increased T cell density in blood showed an association with longer overall survival. In adjacent lung, a median approximately 60 of the top 100 tumor clones were found. Adjacent uninvolved lung tissue had the highest T cell clonality, exceeding tumor.

This clonotype originated in a male donor aged 60 or older with stage III squamous cell lung carcinoma. Sequencing used peripheral blood, obtained before any cancer treatment.

As DNA, the CDR3 is TGTGCCAGCAGTCACCAGGGAGACACTGAAGCTTTCTTT. It specifies CASSHQGDTEAFF. This sequence joins TRBV27 and TRBJ1-1, with a tentative D call TRBD1 (5 bases). There are 13 residues in the CDR3. Trimming removed 5 bases from V and 3 bases from J, with 10 bases in between. Germline V gives CDR1 MNHEY, CDR2 SMNVEV (reference sequence).